Following are 32 T cell receptor beta chains from one sample sequenced in a study of shared clonotypes between healthy human individuals. Sequencing used immunoSEQ multiplex PCR; TCRdb keeps in-frame clones, though not all of them. Among around 2.5 million clones listed, 80% to 95% were seen once. The sequenced sample consisted of naive CD4+ T cells from PBMCs. Subset described: CD45RA+ positively selected. These receptors came from a man aged 18 to 29 in good health. Some clones in this sample may be carry-over from other donors' samples.

Of note for this clone: Other DNA variants within this sample encode the same CDR3. The rearrangement links TRBV2 to TRBJ2-5, with 7 bases fitting TRBD2. Germline values: CDR1 SNHLY, CDR2 FYNNEI. There are 14 residues in the CDR3. The junction had 4 bases not matched to a gene; V was cut back by 4 bases and J by 2 bases. For the CDR3, the DNA is TGTGCCAGCAGTGGTCGGACTAGACAAGAGACCCAGTACTTC. Translation gives CASSGRTRQETQYF.

This chain joins TRBV5-4 and TRBJ2-6, with D perhaps matching TRBD2 (5 bases). Germline lookup yields CDR1 SGHNT and CDR2 YYREEE (reference sequence). CDR3 length: 16 residues. V lost 4 bases and J lost 2, with 13 bases in between. CDR3: CASSPTGSTGANVLTF. The CDR3 bases are TGTGCCAGCAGCCCCACGGGGAGCACTGGGGCCAACGTCCTGACTTTC.

The chain carries TRBV5-5 and TRBJ1-2; D may be TRBD1 (5 bases). CDR1 SGHKS and CDR2 YYEKEE come from the germline V gene (reference sequence). CDR3 length: 14 amino acids. V was shortened by 2 bases and J by 5 bases, with 13 bases between the two germline ends. CDR3 sequence: CASSFDPSGYGYTF. The CDR3 DNA sequence: TGTGCCAGCAGCTTTGACCCTTCAGGGTATGGCTACACCTTC.

The chain carries TRBV7-3 and TRBJ2-1; no firm D call. Germline CDR1 is SGHTA and CDR2 is FQGTGA. The V and J ends lost 3 bases and 4 bases respectively, with 7 bases between them. The CDR3 extends over 13 amino acids. CDR3 DNA: TGTGCCAGCAGCTTTTCCGGGTACAATGAGCAGTTCTTC. Translation: CASSFSGYNEQFF.

The chain couples TRBV28 to TRBJ1-1, with D possibly matching TRBD1 (5 bases). V was clipped by 4 bases and J by 5 bases, with 17 bases between them. Germline V gene sequence: CDR1 MDHEN, CDR2 SYDVKM. This CDR3 contains 15 residues. The CDR3 DNA reads as TGTGCCAGCAGTTCCCCGGGACGCCGGGGAACTGAAGCTTTCTTT. As protein: CASSSPGRRGTEAFF.

The V and J genes are TRBV28 and TRBJ1-4; unclear D gene. The germline V gene has CDR1 MDHEN and CDR2 SYDVKM. V lost 5 bases and J 8 bases, leaving 12 bases between the germline ends. The CDR3 loop spans 13 amino acids. The CDR3 coding sequence is TGTGCCAGCAGTATCCCCGAAGCCGAAAAACTGTTTTTT. The encoded protein is CASSIPEAEKLFF.

This clone was counted only a few times. The gene calls are TRBV7-2 and TRBJ1-4, with D unclear. This CDR3 spans 16 amino acids. Trimming left V 7 bases short and J 0 bases short, with 15 bases between. CDR1 SGHTA and CDR2 FQGNSA come from the germline V gene. CDR3 sequence (DNA): TGTGCCAGCACCCTACTCACCTATGCAACTAATGAAAAACTGTTTTTT. Translated: CASTLLTYATNEKLFF.

This clone was counted a single time. The V gene is TRBV11-3, the J gene TRBJ2-3, with 9 bases lining up with TRBD1. The CDR3 loop spans 15 amino acids. Germline V lookup: CDR1 SGHNT, CDR2 YENEEA. The V and J ends lost 5 bases and 3 bases, in that order; junction bases with no gene match: 6. The CDR3 loop reads CASSLQGARTDTQYF. The DNA of the CDR3 is TGTGCCAGCAGCCTACAGGGGGCGAGGACAGATACGCAGTATTTT.

This sequence joins TRBV6-6 and TRBJ2-1; no firm D call. V lost 4 bases and J 10 bases, leaving 8 bases between the germline ends. The CDR3 spans 11 residues. The germline gives CDR1 MNHNY, CDR2 SVGAGI (reference sequence). The CDR3 DNA sequence: TGTGCCAGCAGTTCGGGTGGGGAGCAGTTCTTC. It is translated as CASSSGGEQFF.

This clone was recorded a few times. V gene TRBV5-6 combines with J gene TRBJ1-1; D not certain. The length of the CDR3 is 15 residues. Germline assignment: CDR1 SGHDT and CDR2 YYEEEE. V was trimmed by 3 bases and J by 0 bases, leaving 12 bases between them. The CDR3 DNA is TGTGCCAGCAGCTCCTACTCGCGGATGAACACTGAAGCTTTCTTT. Protein: CASSSYSRMNTEAFF.

V usage is TRBV2 and J usage is TRBJ2-7; D is possibly TRBD2 (7 bases). CDR1 and CDR2 (germline): SNHLY, FYNNEI. V was pared by 6 bases and J by 2 bases, with 14 bases between. This CDR3 region has 14 residues. The CDR3 loop is CASSGGGGPYEQYF. The CDR3 DNA is TGTGCCAGCAGCGGTGGCGGGGGCCCCTACGAGCAGTACTTC. Using reference TRBV2 and TRBJ2-7 for the parts outside the CDR3, the full variable domain is EPEVTQTPSHQVTQMGQEVILRCVPISNHLYFYWYRQILGQKVEFLVSFYNNEISEKSEIFDDQFSVERPDGSNFTLKIRSTKLEDSAMYFCASSGGGGPYEQYFGPGTRLTVT.

This rearrangement joins TRBV5-5 to TRBJ2-5; unclear D gene. V was pared by 0 bases and J by 4 bases, with 10 bases between. The CDR3 contains 14 residues. Germline CDR1 reads SGHKS; CDR2 reads YYEKEE (reference sequence). The CDR3 sequence is CASSLAVGIETQYF. The CDR3, as DNA: TGTGCCAGCAGCTTGGCGGTAGGGATAGAGACCCAGTACTTC.

The rearrangement joins TRBV29-1 to TRBJ2-3; maybe TRBD1 (6 bases). This CDR3 contains 15 residues. Trimming stripped 3 bases from V and 4 bases from J, with 17 bases between. Germline values: CDR1 SQVTM, CDR2 ANQGSEA. CDR3 protein: CSVEGRAGVADTQYF. Here the CDR3 DNA reads TGCAGCGTTGAGGGTCGGGCAGGGGTAGCAGATACGCAGTATTTT.

The gene calls are TRBV18 and TRBJ2-1; D unclear. This CDR3 contains 15 residues. The V end was cut by 3 bases, the J end by 7 bases, with 16 bases between. Per germline, CDR1 KGHSH and CDR2 LQKENI. The CDR3 loop is CASSPGQFQVNEQFF. Here the CDR3 DNA reads TGTGCCAGCTCACCGGGCCAGTTTCAAGTAAATGAGCAGTTCTTC.

The chain recombines TRBV10-3 with TRBJ2-3, with D possibly being TRBD2 (7 bases). Trimming took off 6 bases at V and 8 bases at J, with 21 bases between the two ends. Germline-derived CDR1 and CDR2 are ENHRY and SYGVKD. There are 15 residues in the CDR3. CDR3 residues: CAISASGQRGGTQYF. As DNA, the CDR3 is TGTGCCATCAGCGCCTCCGGGCAAAGGGGGGGTACGCAGTATTTT.

The chain couples TRBV7-2 to TRBJ2-1; 12 bases are shared with TRBD2. The J segment lost 6 bases and the V segment lost 5 bases, leaving 5 bases of the junction unmatched. The CDR3 is 15 amino acids. Germline-derived CDR1 and CDR2 are SGHTA and FQGNSA. CDR3 DNA sequence: TGTGCCAGCAGCGTGGGACTAGCGGGTTCCAATGAGCAGTTCTTC. Amino acids: CASSVGLAGSNEQFF.

The J gene is TRBJ2-5, the V gene TRBV19; 15 positions agree with TRBD2. The J segment lost 4 bases and the V segment lost 4 bases, leaving 1 base of the junction unmatched. CDR3 length: 15 amino acids. Germline CDR1 and CDR2: LNHDA and SQIVND (reference sequence). The CDR3 protein is CASSKGLAGGETQYF. CDR3 in DNA: TGTGCCAGTAGTAAGGGACTAGCGGGAGGAGAGACCCAGTACTTC. The complete variable domain, with remaining parts taken from reference TRBV19 and TRBJ2-5, reads DGGITQSPKYLFRKEGQNVTLSCEQNLNHDAMYWYRQDPGQGLRLIYYSQIVNDFQKGDIAEGYSVSREKKESFPLTVTSAQKNPTAFYLCASSKGLAGGETQYFGPGTRLLVL.

In its sample, this clone was seen once. The chain has TRBV9 and TRBJ2-7; TRBD2 is a possible D gene (5 bases). V lost 4 bases to trimming and J lost 3 bases, with 14 bases between them. This CDR3 has 14 amino acids. In germline, CDR1 is SGDLS, CDR2 YYNGEE. CDR3 in amino acids: CASSPRTLDYEQYF. In DNA, the CDR3 is TGTGCCAGCAGCCCGCGGACTCTAGACTACGAGCAGTACTTC.

The genes are TRBV19 and TRBJ1-2, with D tentatively TRBD1 (5 bases). The CDR3 length is 15 residues. The germline V and J ends were trimmed by 0 bases and 2 bases, with 10 bases remaining between them. Germline assignment: CDR1 LNHDA and CDR2 SQIVND (reference sequence). The CDR3, as DNA: TGTGCCAGTAGTATAGATGGCAGGGTGAACTATGGCTACACCTTC. Residues: CASSIDGRVNYGYTF.

About this clone: At one end, the junction sequence differs from germline, possibly due to a read error. The chain joins TRBV27 to TRBJ1-4, with D possibly matching TRBD1 (5 bases). Germline V gene data show CDR1 as MNHEY and CDR2 as SMNVEV (reference sequence). The CDR3 length is 11 residues. The chain's CDR3 is CPLGPNEKLFF. CDR3 DNA sequence: TGCCCCCTGGGACCAAATGAAAAACTGTTTTTT.

This chain links TRBV29-1 with TRBJ1-2; 7 nucleotides align to TRBD1. V dropped 2 bases and J dropped 7; count of bases not matched to a gene: 4. The CDR3 is 12 residues long. Germline V CDR1 and CDR2: SQVTM, ANQGSEA. The CDR3 nucleotides read TGCAGCGTTGAATTCCCAGGGGGTGGCTACACCTTC. Amino acids: CSVEFPGGGYTF. Full variable domain (missing parts from reference TRBV29-1 and TRBJ1-2): SAVISQKPSRDICQRGTSLTIQCQVDSQVTMMFWYRQQPGQSLTLIATANQGSEATYESGFVIDKFPISRPNLTFSTLTVSNMSPEDSSIYLCSVEFPGGGYTFGSGTRLTVV.

This CDR3 reads CASSYSKGGGSPQHF. DNA of the CDR3: TGTGCCAGCAGTTACTCGAAGGGCGGGGGTTCGCCCCAGCATTTT. J is TRBJ1-5 and V is TRBV6-6; D is possibly TRBD1 (5 bases). This CDR3 comprises 15 residues. Germline CDR1 is MNHNY and CDR2 is SVGAGI (reference sequence). Trimming cost V 0 bases and J 9 bases, with 15 bases left between them.

The V and J genes are TRBV15 and TRBJ2-5; D tentatively fits TRBD1 or TRBD2 (5 bases each). Germline V CDR1 and CDR2: LNHNV, YYDKDF (reference sequence). Trimming removed 8 bases at V and 5 bases at J, with 12 bases between. The CDR3 totals 12 residues. The DNA of the CDR3 is TGTGCCACCCGAGGGTCAGGGGAGACCCAGTACTTC. Its protein is CATRGSGETQYF.

The chain links TRBV7-2 to TRBJ2-7, with TRBD2 identical over 14 bases. The germline V gene encodes CDR1 SGHTA and CDR2 FQGNSA. The CDR3 is 15 amino acids. J was trimmed by 4 bases and V by 5 bases; bases with no gene match: 4. CDR3 nucleotides: TGTGCCAGCAGCATCGGGACTAGCGGGAGATACGAGCAGTACTTC. It encodes CASSIGTSGRYEQYF.

About this clone: The sample holds other DNA sequences that translate to the same CDR3. This chain links TRBV18 with TRBJ2-1; D is undetermined. The CDR3 sequence is 14 residues long. Germline V gives CDR1 KGHSH, CDR2 LQKENI. Trimming shortened V by 5 bases and J by 1 base, and 9 bases separated the two germline ends. The CDR3 DNA is TGTGCCAGCTCAGGTCAACGGTCCTACAATGAGCAGTTCTTC. Protein sequence: CASSGQRSYNEQFF.

CDR3: CASARGAQETQYF. In DNA, the CDR3 is TGTGCCAGCGCCAGGGGGGCCCAAGAGACCCAGTACTTC. The J gene is TRBJ2-5, the V gene TRBV7-3, with D tentatively TRBD1 (7 bases). Per germline, CDR1 SGHTA and CDR2 FQGTGA. The V end lost 8 bases, the J end lost 1 base, and 11 bases lay between the germline ends. CDR3 length: 13 residues.

Only a few counts were recorded for this clone. V is TRBV9 and J is TRBJ2-3, with D maybe TRBD1 (6 bases). Germline CDR1 is SGDLS and CDR2 is YYNGEE. V shed 4 bases and J shed 1 base, with 13 bases lying between them. This CDR3 contains 15 residues. CDR3 coding DNA: TGTGCCAGCAGCACCCGGACAGTTGGCACAGATACGCAGTATTTT. Protein sequence: CASSTRTVGTDTQYF.

The chain couples TRBV15 to TRBJ1-4; D unresolved. Germline V gene lookup returns CDR1 LNHNV and CDR2 YYDKDF (reference sequence). Trimming removed 0 bases from V and 0 bases from J, with 8 bases in between. The CDR3 is made up of 16 amino acids. The CDR3 region is CATSRDRPATNEKLFF. Here the CDR3 DNA reads TGTGCCACCAGCAGAGACCGCCCTGCAACTAATGAAAAACTGTTTTTT.

This rearrangement joins TRBV5-1 to TRBJ2-1; 13 bases fit TRBD2. This CDR3 has 16 amino acids. The germline V gene encodes CDR1 SGHRS and CDR2 YFSETQ. V lost 0 bases and J lost 7; bases outside the gene matches: 4. DNA for the CDR3: TGCGCCAGCAGCTTGGAACTAGCGGGAGGGCTAAATGAGCAGTTCTTC. Translated: CASSLELAGGLNEQFF.

This clone has a handful of counts. Other nucleotide sequences from this sample produce the same CDR3. The chain has TRBV18 and TRBJ1-4; 7 bases are a match to TRBD1. Trimming cost V 3 bases and J 3 bases; bases outside gene matches: 1. The germline V gene encodes CDR1 KGHSH and CDR2 LQKENI. The CDR3 contains 14 residues. The DNA of the CDR3 is TGTGCCAGCTCACCCGGGACAGCTAATGAAAAACTGTTTTTT. Translation gives CASSPGTANEKLFF.

In its sample, this clone was seen once. The chain links TRBV28 to TRBJ1-1, with D possibly TRBD1 on 6 matching bases. This CDR3 region has 16 residues. The germline gives CDR1 MDHEN, CDR2 SYDVKM. V was trimmed by 4 bases and J by 1 base, leaving 16 bases between them. The CDR3 region is CASSSGRGRSNTEAFF. The CDR3 DNA follows: TGTGCCAGCAGTTCGGGAAGGGGGAGATCGAACACTGAAGCTTTCTTT.

The rearrangement links TRBV14 to TRBJ2-7; D is possibly TRBD1 or TRBD2 (5 bases each). The CDR3 runs to 16 residues. The V end lost 1 base, the J end lost 0 bases, and 13 bases lay between the germline ends. The germline V gene has CDR1 SGHDN and CDR2 FVKESK. This CDR3 is CASSQVSGANSYEQYF. CDR3 nucleotides: TGTGCCAGCAGCCAAGTGTCCGGGGCCAACTCCTACGAGCAGTACTTC.